This T cell receptor beta chain was sequenced during a study of blood T cell repertoires in COVID-19. Across the study: Sites across the United States, Italy and Spain contributed samples from acute and convalescent COVID-19. T cells, B-cell-depleted T cells, or PBMCs provided the cDNA or gDNA that served as material.

The V gene's germline CDR1 is MNHEY and CDR2 SMNVEV (reference sequence). CDR3 length equals 15 residues. V was pared by 5 bases and J by 2 bases, with 8 bases of the junction left unmatched. Authors' data handling: The assay estimated nucleated cells by amplifying reference gene primers. Generated by immunoSEQ multiplex PCR, the TCRdb table keeps only in-frame clones and is missing some. V, J and clone size derive from that table, while D and trimming were established from the DNA sequence. The sample has under 200,000 clones; over 70% are singletons. The genes are TRBV27 and TRBJ2-7; 8 bases align to TRBD2. Sequencing was carried out using peripheral blood. This TCR derives from a man in his 60s with active or convalescent COVID-19. The CDR3 nucleotides read TGTGCCAGCAGTAACAGCGGGAGTCTCCCCTACGAGCAGTACTTC. Amino acids: CASSNSGSLPYEQYF.